The rows below give T cell receptor beta chains drawn from one sample of a study of T cells in Graves' hyperthyroidism and ophthalmopathy. Via MiXCR, TCRdb re-called the multiplex PCR reads, giving one row per CDR3 protein. Seen here are some 360,000 distinct CDR3 sequences, over 15% observed once, and the top ten hold 15% to 19%. The sequenced material came from blood. The receptors derive from a woman in her thirties or forties with Graves' ophthalmopathy. The CDR3 runs from the conserved cysteine through the conserved F or W. D genes are given only for firm matches. Only part of the rows carry a size: once, few, many, or a class if the clone is expanded.

D gene	J gene	clone size	V gene	CDR3 protein	CDR3 DNA
TRBD2	TRBJ2-2	many	TRBV9	CASSLTSGPNTGELFF	TGTGCCAGCAGCCTCACTAGCGGGCCGAACACCGGGGAGCTGTTTTTT
NA	TRBJ1-5	many	TRBV5-1	CASSLDGGKNQPQHF	TGCGCCAGCAGCTTGGATGGTGGGAAGAATCAGCCCCAGCATTTT
TRBD1	TRBJ2-5	many	TRBV28	CASTLQGETQYF	TGTGCCAGCACCCTACAGGGGGAGACCCAGTACTTC
NA	TRBJ1-3	many	TRBV29-1	CSVEIGNTIYF	TGCAGCGTCGAGATTGGAAACACCATATATTTT
NA	TRBJ1-5	many	TRBV24-1	CATTGGRNQPQHF	TGTGCCACCACGGGTGGTCGAAATCAGCCCCAGCATTTT
TRBD1	TRBJ2-2	many	TRBV3-1	CASSRDRGRRTNTGELFF	TGTGCCAGCAGCCGGGACAGGGGCCGCCGGACGAACACCGGGGAGCTGTTTTTT
NA	TRBJ1-5	many	TRBV6-1	CASSESSGNNQPQHF	TGTGCCAGCAGTGAATCCTCAGGGAACAATCAGCCCCAGCATTTT
NA	TRBJ1-3	few	TRBV5-6	CASTGRGRSSGNTIYF	TGTGCCAGCACCGGGAGGGGACGGAGCTCTGGAAACACCATATATTTT
TRBD1	TRBJ2-7	many	TRBV19	CASSISGTGFYEQYF	TGTGCCAGTAGTATCAGCGGGACAGGGTTCTACGAGCAGTACTTC
TRBD1	TRBJ1-1	NA	TRBV5-8	CASSPDDRASTEAFF	TGTGCCAGCAGCCCAGACGACAGGGCTAGCACTGAAGCTTTCTTT
TRBD2	TRBJ2-3	many	TRBV27	CASSLIGLAGVRTDTQYF	TGTGCCAGCAGTTTAATAGGACTAGCGGGAGTAAGAACAGATACGCAGTATTTT
NA	TRBJ1-1	many	TRBV24-1	CATSDPYRDEAFF	TGTGCCACCAGTGACCCCTACAGGGACGAAGCTTTCTTT
NA	TRBJ1-2	many	TRBV10-3	CAISDGYNYGYTF	TGTGCCATCAGTGACGGATACAACTATGGCTACACCTTC
TRBD1	TRBJ1-1	many	TRBV6-9	CASSWTGPGDTEAFF	TGTGCCAGCAGCTGGACAGGGCCGGGGGACACTGAAGCTTTCTTT
NA	TRBJ1-2	NA	TRBV6-1	CASSVEPTYNYGYTF	TGTGCCAGCAGCGTGGAACCGACTTATAACTATGGCTACACCTTC
TRBD1	TRBJ1-5	many	TRBV20-1	CSAHRGINQPQHF	TGCAGTGCGCACAGGGGCATCAATCAGCCCCAGCATTTT
NA	TRBJ2-5	many	TRBV29-1	CSVEGEWETQYF	TGCAGCGTTGAAGGCGAATGGGAGACCCAGTACTTC
NA	TRBJ1-2	few	TRBV14	CASSLIGSYGYSF	TGTGCCAGCAGCCTAATCGGAAGCTATGGCTACAGCTTC
NA	TRBJ2-5	many	TRBV10-3	CAISDLKETQYF	TGTGCCATCAGTGACCTTAAAGAGACCCAGTACTTC
TRBD1	TRBJ2-7	NA	TRBV11-2	CASSHRQGGEQYF	TGCGCCAGCAGCCACCGACAGGGGGGCGAGCAGTACTTC
NA	TRBJ2-2	many	TRBV29-1	CSVNVVSINTGELFF	TGCAGCGTTAATGTAGTTTCGATCAACACCGGGGAGCTGTTTTTT
NA	TRBJ2-7	many	TRBV28	CASTDFIYEQYF	TGTGCCAGCACAGATTTTATCTACGAGCAGTACTTC
TRBD2	TRBJ2-5	NA	TRBV6-1	CASSLGAGGETQYF	TGTGCCAGCAGTCTGGGAGCGGGAGGAGAGACCCAGTACTTC
TRBD2	TRBJ2-5	many	TRBV14	CASSPGLAGVSETQYF	TGTGCCAGCAGCCCTGGACTAGCGGGAGTATCTGAGACCCAGTACTTC
NA	TRBJ1-2	many	TRBV7-9	CASKGTENYGYTF	TGTGCCAGCAAAGGGACGGAGAACTATGGCTACACCTTC
NA	TRBJ2-7	many	TRBV20-1	CSADGSLYEQYF	TGCAGTGCGGACGGGAGTCTCTACGAGCAGTACTTC
NA	TRBJ2-7	many	TRBV7-8	CASSFRVDYEQYF	TGTGCCAGCAGCTTTCGGGTGGACTACGAGCAGTACTTC
NA	TRBJ1-1	NA	TRBV6-1	CASEGMETEAFF	TGTGCCAGCGAGGGGATGGAGACTGAAGCTTTCTTT
NA	TRBJ1-5	many	TRBV15	CATSSPNQPQHF	TGTGCCACCAGCTCCCCCAATCAGCCCCAGCATTTT
TRBD1	TRBJ1-5	many	TRBV28	CASSPGTAYQPQHF	TGTGCCAGCAGCCCCGGGACAGCATATCAGCCCCAGCATTTT
NA	TRBJ2-7	once	TRBV12-3/TRBV12-4	CASQGIGNFGSYEQYF	TGTGCCAGCCAGGGGATTGGGAACTTCGGCTCCTACGAGCAGTACTTC
NA	TRBJ2-6	once	TRBV3-1	CASSSFPQSTSGANVLTF	TGTGCCAGCAGCTCTTTCCCACAGTCCACATCTGGGGCCAACGTCCTGACTTTC
NA	TRBJ1-5	many	TRBV15	CATSGGGAAGPQHF	TGTGCCACCAGCGGAGGGGGGGCTGCGGGTCCCCAGCATTTT
NA	TRBJ2-2	many	TRBV19	CASSIAVGDLNTGELFF	TGTGCCAGTAGTATAGCAGTGGGAGATCTGAACACCGGGGAGCTGTTTTTT
NA	TRBJ2-7	many	TRBV6-5	CASSKPGDLSYEQYF	TGTGCCAGCAGCAAGCCGGGAGACCTCTCCTACGAGCAGTACTTC
NA	TRBJ1-2	many	TRBV12-3/TRBV12-4	CASRRSGIEGYGYTF	TGTGCCAGCAGACGGTCAGGGATTGAGGGCTATGGCTACACCTTC
NA	TRBJ2-2	many	TRBV24-1	CATSDARSYTGELFF	TGTGCCACCAGTGATGCCCGAAGTTACACCGGGGAGCTGTTTTTT
TRBD2	TRBJ2-5	many	TRBV20-1	CSPLREGETQYF	TGCAGTCCTTTGAGGGAGGGGGAGACCCAGTACTTC
NA	TRBJ1-5	many	TRBV11-2	CASSLELGYGPSNQPQHF	TGTGCCAGCAGCTTAGAGTTGGGCTACGGTCCGAGCAATCAGCCCCAGCATTTT
NA	TRBJ2-6	many	TRBV28	CASSVRHLSGANVLTF	TGTGCCAGCAGCGTCCGGCACTTATCTGGGGCCAACGTCCTGACTTTC
TRBD1	TRBJ2-5	many	TRBV10-3	CAIRRQGEETQYF	TGTGCCATCAGGAGGCAGGGGGAAGAGACCCAGTACTTC
NA	TRBJ1-5	many	TRBV12-3/TRBV12-4	CASTRGEGPYSNQPQHF	TGTGCCAGCACTCGAGGGGAGGGACCGTATAGCAATCAGCCCCAGCATTTT
TRBD1	TRBJ2-7	many	TRBV29-1	CSVGDRVGEQYF	TGCAGCGTTGGAGACAGGGTTGGCGAGCAGTACTTC
NA	TRBJ1-2	many	TRBV6-5	CASSYRPLGGGGYTF	TGTGCCAGCAGTTACCGCCCCCTGGGCGGGGGTGGCTACACCTTC
TRBD1	TRBJ1-6	many	TRBV7-2	CASSSFPDFRTGVFSPLHF	TGTGCCAGCAGCTCTTTTCCCGACTTTAGGACAGGCGTCTTTTCACCCCTCCACTTT
NA	TRBJ2-2	NA	TRBV29-1	CSVDDVTGELFF	TGCAGCGTTGACGACGTCACCGGGGAGCTGTTTTTT
NA	TRBJ1-1	many	TRBV7-2	CASSSPGLVNTEAFF	TGTGCCAGCAGCTCCCCCGGACTAGTGAACACTGAAGCTTTCTTT
TRBD1	TRBJ2-7	few	TRBV6-1	CASSEGLQGALYEQYF	TGTGCCAGCAGTGAAGGTTTGCAGGGGGCGTTATACGAGCAGTACTTC
NA	TRBJ2-2	many	TRBV12-3/TRBV12-4	CASSLQGWMGELFF	TGTGCCAGCAGTTTGCAGGGCTGGATGGGGGAGCTGTTTTTT
NA	TRBJ2-4	NA	TRBV4-3	CASSQDFPSPKNIQYF	TGCGCCAGCAGCCAGGACTTTCCTAGCCCCAAAAACATTCAGTACTTC
NA	TRBJ1-5	many	TRBV2	CASSVGQGSQPQHF	TGTGCCAGCAGTGTAGGGCAGGGTAGTCAGCCCCAGCATTTT
TRBD2	TRBJ2-5	NA	TRBV6-1	CASGLAGRETQYF	TGTGCCAGCGGGCTAGCGGGGCGGGAGACCCAGTACTTC